Listed below are T cell receptor beta chains from one sample, sequenced in a study of blood T cell repertoires in COVID-19. Sequencing used immunoSEQ multiplex PCR; TCRdb keeps in-frame clones, though not all of them. The table has about 46,000 clones, 83% seen once. Material for sequencing was peripheral blood. Source of these receptors: a woman aged 80 or over with acute or convalescent COVID-19. Both conserved end residues are part of each CDR3. A D gene is named only where the DNA matches it firmly. Clone size is given for some rows only: seen once, a few or many times, or a class if the clone is expanded.

J gene,D gene,clone size,V gene,CDR3 protein,CDR3 DNA
TRBJ1-2,.,.,TRBV7-9,CASSSTGGNYGYTF,TGTGCCAGCAGCTCCACCGGGGGTAACTATGGCTACACCTTC
TRBJ2-6,.,.,TRBV6-4,CASSDTGSGANVLTF,TGTGCCAGCAGCGACACAGGGAGTGGGGCCAACGTCCTGACTTTC
TRBJ2-3,.,.,TRBV19,CASSPQTGRADTQYF,TGTGCCAGTAGTCCCCAAACAGGGAGGGCAGATACGCAGTATTTT
TRBJ2-7,.,.,TRBV19,CASRLQGNSYEQYF,TGTGCCAGTAGGCTTCAGGGGAACTCCTACGAGCAGTACTTC
TRBJ1-1,.,.,TRBV30,CAWDRLNTEAFF,TGTGCCTGGGACAGATTGAACACTGAAGCTTTCTTT
TRBJ2-7,.,.,TRBV11-3,CASSLSALNYEQYF,TGTGCCAGCAGCTTAAGTGCGCTGAACTACGAGCAGTACTTC
TRBJ1-2,TRBD1,few,TRBV6-4,CASSPGQVYGYTF,TGTGCCAGCAGCCCAGGACAGGTCTATGGCTACACCTTC
TRBJ1-5,.,.,TRBV10-3,CAISESPGRDNQPQHF,TGTGCCATCAGTGAGTCACCTGGACGGGATAATCAGCCCCAGCATTTT
TRBJ1-4,TRBD1,.,TRBV5-1,CASSPDRGYEKLFF,TGCGCCAGCAGTCCCGACAGGGGCTATGAAAAACTGTTTTTT
TRBJ2-5,TRBD1,.,TRBV5-8,CASSLGGQGMETQYF,TGTGCCAGCAGCTTGGGAGGACAGGGGATGGAGACCCAGTACTTC
TRBJ2-7,TRBD1,.,TRBV6-1,CASSERTGAPYEQYF,TGTGCCAGCAGTGAGAGGACAGGGGCCCCCTACGAGCAGTACTTC
TRBJ1-4,.,.,TRBV11-2,CASSATRTGEKLFF,TGTGCCAGCAGCGCTACACGGACGGGGGAAAAACTGTTTTTT
TRBJ1-1,TRBD1,.,TRBV5-6,CASSLRDMQGARSGEAFF,TGTGCCAGCAGCTTGAGAGACATGCAGGGGGCGCGGTCTGGTGAAGCTTTCTTT
TRBJ1-2,.,few,TRBV30,CAWSRAELYGYTF,TGTGCCTGGAGTCGCGCGGAGCTCTATGGCTACACCTTC
TRBJ1-3,.,large,TRBV10-2,CASSDTTATNRVSSGNTIYF,TGCGCCAGCAGTGACACCACGGCAACTAACAGGGTCTCCTCTGGAAACACCATATATTTT
TRBJ1-3,.,.,TRBV21-1,CASSKVMVLGGVVSGNTIYF,TGTGCCAGCAGCAAAGTGATGGTACTAGGGGGGGTGGTCTCTGGAAACACCATATATTTT
TRBJ2-3,.,.,TRBV10-3,CAISESQGTQYF,TGTGCCATCAGTGAGTCACAGGGCACGCAGTATTTT
TRBJ1-4,TRBD1,.,TRBV4-1,CASSQGRRDRVAEKLFF,TGCGCCAGCAGCCAAGGTCGTCGCGACAGGGTGGCCGAAAAACTGTTTTTT
TRBJ1-4,TRBD1,.,TRBV3-1/TRBV3-2,CASSQPGTEHEKLFF,TGTGCCAGCAGCCAACCGGGGACAGAACATGAAAAACTGTTTTTT
TRBJ2-2,.,.,TRBV18,CASSPLDDSTGELFF,TGTGCCAGCTCACCCCTTGACGACAGTACCGGGGAGCTGTTTTTT
TRBJ2-6,.,.,TRBV27,CASSPTDRQANVLTF,TGTGCCAGCAGCCCTACTGACAGACAGGCCAACGTCCTGACTTTC
TRBJ1-2,TRBD1,.,TRBV3-1/TRBV3-2,CASTLQTGAGGYTF,TGTGCCAGCACCCTTCAAACAGGGGCTGGTGGCTACACCTTC
TRBJ2-2,.,.,TRBV7-2,CASTPRGGVNTGELFF,TGTGCCAGCACCCCGAGGGGGGGGGTGAACACCGGGGAGCTGTTTTTT
TRBJ2-1,.,.,TRBV7-9,CASSSGQVSYNEQFF,TGTGCCAGCAGCTCGGGACAAGTCTCCTACAATGAGCAGTTCTTC
TRBJ2-2,TRBD1,.,TRBV7-2,CASSLWGAGTANTGELFF,TGTGCCAGCAGCTTATGGGGAGCCGGGACAGCGAACACCGGGGAGCTGTTTTTT
TRBJ2-7,TRBD1,once,TRBV19,CASSFGDRNYEQYF,TGTGCCAGTAGTTTCGGGGACAGAAACTACGAGCAGTACTTC
TRBJ1-5,.,.,TRBV6-2/TRBV6-3,CASSYGGVYSNQPQHF,TGTGCCAGCAGTTACGGCGGGGTTTATAGCAATCAGCCCCAGCATTTT
TRBJ2-3,TRBD2,.,TRBV6-4,CASSAFSGTITDTQYF,TGTGCCAGCAGTGCCTTTAGCGGGACCATCACAGATACGCAGTATTTT
TRBJ1-2,TRBD1,.,TRBV4-1,CASSQEGTGGIGGYTF,TGCGCCAGCAGCCAAGAAGGGACAGGGGGCATCGGTGGCTACACCTTC
TRBJ1-1,.,.,TRBV6-5,CASGGGGSLTEAFF,TGTGCCAGCGGGGGAGGTGGTTCGCTCACTGAAGCTTTCTTT
TRBJ1-4,.,.,TRBV18,CASSPEQDGKLFF,TGTGCCAGCTCACCAGAGCAGGATGGAAAACTGTTTTTT
TRBJ1-2,.,.,TRBV18,CASSPPTGGYTF,TGTGCCAGCTCACCACCAACGGGTGGCTACACCTTC
TRBJ1-4,TRBD1,.,TRBV18,CASSPGQGANEKLFF,TGTGCCAGCTCACCTGGACAGGGGGCTAATGAAAAACTGTTTTTT
TRBJ2-5,TRBD2,.,TRBV6-5,CATTGTSRETQYF,TGTGCCACAACCGGGACTAGCCGGGAGACCCAGTACTTC
TRBJ2-5,TRBD1,.,TRBV19,CASSIRQGQETQYF,TGTGCCAGTAGTATCCGACAGGGGCAAGAGACCCAGTACTTC
TRBJ2-1,.,.,TRBV7-3,CASSSDRFPYNEQFF,TGTGCCAGCAGCTCAGACAGGTTCCCCTACAATGAGCAGTTCTTC
TRBJ1-1,TRBD1,.,TRBV5-4,CASSSSSTGGTEAFF,TGTGCCAGCAGCTCGTCCTCTACAGGGGGCACTGAAGCTTTCTTT
TRBJ1-6,.,few,TRBV27,CASSNSTAYNSPLHF,TGTGCCAGCAGTAACTCGACAGCCTATAATTCACCCCTCCACTTT
TRBJ1-6,.,.,TRBV19,CASSIGWSSYNSPLHF,TGTGCCAGTAGTATAGGGTGGAGCTCCTATAATTCACCCCTCCACTTT
TRBJ2-3,TRBD2,.,TRBV6-5,CAFKVASGSDTQYF,TGTGCCTTTAAAGTGGCTAGCGGATCAGATACGCAGTATTTT
TRBJ1-6,.,.,TRBV7-9,CASSRDTSNSPLHF,TGTGCCAGCAGCCGGGACACAAGTAATTCACCCCTCCACTTT
TRBJ2-2,.,.,TRBV27,CASSRGYGTTGELFF,TGTGCCAGCAGTCGAGGGTATGGGACTACCGGGGAGCTGTTTTTT
TRBJ1-5,.,few,TRBV4-1,CASSQEQGSYQPQHF,TGCGCCAGCAGCCAAGAACAGGGAAGTTATCAGCCCCAGCATTTT
TRBJ1-3,TRBD1,.,TRBV7-6,CASISDRAGNTIYF,TGTGCCAGCATCTCGGACAGGGCAGGAAACACCATATATTTT